These 20 T cell receptor beta chains share one sample of origin, sequenced in a study of OX40 agonist ivuxolimab in advanced cancers. This table comes from immunoSEQ multiplex PCR, and its TCRdb copy is limited to in-frame clones, with some not included. The data contain tens of thousands of clones, approximately 82% of them singletons. Sequenced material: CD4+ or CD8+ T cells sorted from blood, taken in a trial of the OX40 agonist ivuxolimab. The receptors come from an adult with an advanced solid tumor such as melanoma, head and neck, liver or kidney cancer.

This clone was seen repeatedly, ten times or more. This rearrangement joins TRBV6-4 to TRBJ1-1; no clear D gene. V was cut by 7 bases and J by 1 base, with 13 bases left in between. Per the germline V gene, CDR1 is MRHNA and CDR2 is SNTAGT. This CDR3 region has 14 residues. As DNA, the CDR3 is TGTGCCAGCACAAAAGACACGGAGAACACTGAAGCTTTCTTT. Translating gives CASTKDTENTEAFF.

J is TRBJ1-2 and V is TRBV5-1; 7 positions match TRBD1. The CDR3 is 15 residues long. After removal of 3 bases from V and 6 bases from J, the junction contained 11 bases not matched to a gene. Germline values: CDR1 SGHRS, CDR2 YFSETQ. Here the CDR3 reads CASSSHLTGENGYTF. The CDR3 DNA is TGCGCCAGCAGCTCCCACCTTACAGGGGAGAATGGCTACACCTTC.

The chain combines TRBV9 with TRBJ2-3; D is possibly TRBD1 (6 bases). The CDR3 spans 15 residues. Trimming pared 0 bases from V and 9 bases from J, leaving 17 bases between. Per germline, CDR1 SGDLS and CDR2 YYNGEE. The CDR3 DNA is TGTGCCAGCAGCGTAGGGGGACAAGGAGGAGAGACGCAGTATTTT. Translating it yields CASSVGGQGGETQYF.

This clone is judged medium-sized. The rearrangement uses TRBV5-4 and TRBJ2-7; perhaps TRBD2 as D (6 bases). The CDR3 covers 12 residues. V lost 3 bases to trimming and J lost 5 bases, with 9 bases between them. CDR1 is SGHNT and CDR2 is YYREEE in the germline V gene (reference sequence). The CDR3 nucleotides are TGTGCCAGCAGCTCGGGGGAGAACGAGCAGTACTTC. Its translation is CASSSGENEQYF.

Regarding this clone: The junction and the germline gene differ at one end; a read error may be behind it. V usage is TRBV11-1 and J usage is TRBJ2-5; D uncertain. The CDR3 is made up of 13 amino acids. CDR1 and CDR2 (germline): SGHAT, FQDESV (reference sequence). CDR3 bases: TGTGCCAGCAGCTCAAGAGGCCAAGGGACCCAGTACTTC. It is translated as CASSSRGQGTQYF. The full variable domain, in which reference TRBV11-1 and TRBJ2-5 provide the parts outside the CDR3, is EAEVAQSPRYKITEKSQAVAFWCDPISGHATLYWYRQILGQGPELLVQFQDESVVDDSQLPKDRFSAERLKGVDSTLKIQPAELGDSAMYLCASSSRGQGTQYFGPGTRLLVL.

The count of this clone is one. The chain couples TRBV19 to TRBJ2-1, with 9 bases lining up with TRBD1. This CDR3 spans 15 amino acids. Germline lookup yields CDR1 LNHDA and CDR2 SQIVND (reference sequence). V lost 8 bases and J lost 6; bases outside the gene matches: 11. The CDR3 is CASAEEDRGSNEQFF. The CDR3 DNA follows: TGTGCCAGTGCTGAAGAAGACAGGGGGAGCAATGAGCAGTTCTTC.

DNA of the CDR3: TGTGCCAGCAGTCTGGGGGGACACTATGGCTACACCTTC. It codes for CASSLGGHYGYTF. J is TRBJ1-2 and V is TRBV28, with D possibly being TRBD1 (5 bases). The CDR3 runs to 13 residues. V gave up 5 bases and J gave up 3 bases, with 10 bases separating them. Germline CDR1 is MDHEN and CDR2 is SYDVKM.

The rearrangement uses TRBV28 and TRBJ2-1; 15 nucleotides agree with TRBD2. The CDR3 consists of 17 residues. With 3 bases clipped from V and 10 bases from J, the junction kept 10 bases outside the gene matches. The germline CDR1 and CDR2 sequences are MDHEN and SYDVKM. The CDR3 region has the DNA TGTGCCAGCAGTTTCACAGCGGGACTAGCGGGAGGCAGGGAGCAGTTCTTC. As protein: CASSFTAGLAGGREQFF.

The J gene is TRBJ2-7, the V gene TRBV9, with D possibly TRBD1 on 5 matching bases. The CDR3 is made up of 14 amino acids. V lost 4 bases, J lost 6 bases, and 17 bases lay in between. Germline lookup yields CDR1 SGDLS and CDR2 YYNGEE. The CDR3: CASSPTGSPGEQYF. DNA of the CDR3: TGTGCCAGCAGCCCAACAGGAAGCCCTGGCGAGCAGTACTTC.

The V gene is TRBV16, the J gene TRBJ2-3; D is undetermined. Trimming removed 1 base at V and 4 bases at J, with 3 bases between. This CDR3 is 12 amino acids long. CDR1 is KGHSY, CDR2 FQNENV, per germline. The CDR3 DNA sequence: TGTGCCAGCAGCCAATACGCAGATACGCAGTATTTT. It codes for CASSQYADTQYF. The complete variable domain, with remaining parts taken from reference TRBV16 and TRBJ2-3, reads GEEVAQTPKHLVRGEGQKAKLYCAPIKGHSYVFWYQQVLKNEFKFLISFQNENVFDETGMPKERFSAKCLPNSPCSLEIQATKLEDSAVYFCASSQYADTQYFGPGTRLTVL.

This rearrangement joins TRBV5-4 to TRBJ2-5; D unresolved. The germline gives CDR1 SGHNT, CDR2 YYREEE (reference sequence). The CDR3 covers 14 residues. Trimming pared 0 bases from V and 3 bases from J, leaving 9 bases between. CDR3 nucleotide sequence: TGTGCCAGCAGCTTGGAGTTGACTGAAGAGACCCAGTACTTC. Amino acid sequence: CASSLELTEETQYF.

The V call is TRBV4-3, the J call TRBJ2-7, with 9 nucleotides matching TRBD1. V lost 0 bases, J lost 2 bases, and 5 bases stayed unmatched. The CDR3 is made up of 16 amino acids. CDR1 and CDR2 (germline): LGHNA, YSLEER. Here the CDR3 DNA reads TGCGCCAGCAGCCAAGAAGCACAGGGGGCCACCTACGAGCAGTACTTC. Residues: CASSQEAQGATYEQYF.

By proportion, this clone is medium-sized. This chain uses TRBV29-1 with TRBJ1-1; D may be TRBD1 (6 bases). Germline CDR1 reads SQVTM; CDR2 reads ANQGSEA. The CDR3 runs 12 residues. Trimming took 6 bases from V and 11 from J, leaving 19 bases between them. The CDR3 region has the DNA TGCAGCGTCCATCAGGGGCCCCCGGAGGCTTTCTTT. Its translation: CSVHQGPPEAFF.

V usage is TRBV6-1 and J usage is TRBJ1-2, with a possible D match to TRBD1 (6 bases). Trimming took 8 bases from V and 5 from J, leaving 21 bases between them. The CDR3 runs to 15 residues. Germline V gene data show CDR1 as MNHNS and CDR2 as SASEGT. The CDR3 DNA reads as TGTGCCAGCTCCACAGGGAGTAGCGTCGGGTATGGCTACACCTTC. Translating gives CASSTGSSVGYGYTF.

This rearrangement joins TRBV9 to TRBJ2-3, with D unclear. Trimming shortened V by 0 bases and J by 5 bases, and 4 bases separated the two germline ends. Germline-derived CDR1 and CDR2 are SGDLS and YYNGEE. This CDR3 has 12 residues. CDR3 DNA: TGTGCCAGCAGCGTAGGGCTAGATACGCAGTATTTT. Encoded protein: CASSVGLDTQYF. Full variable domain (rest looked up from reference TRBV9 and TRBJ2-3): DSGVTQTPKHLITATGQRVTLRCSPRSGDLSVYWYQQSLDQGLQFLIQYYNGEERAKGNILERFSAQQFPDLHSELNLSSLELGDSALYFCASSVGLDTQYFGPGTRLTVL.

The chain recombines TRBV9 with TRBJ1-6; D gene unclear. The germline V and J ends were trimmed by 0 bases and 7 bases, with 8 bases remaining between them. Germline V gives CDR1 SGDLS, CDR2 YYNGEE. This CDR3 comprises 14 residues. CDR3 in amino acids: CASSVGNPNSPLHF. CDR3 sequence (DNA): TGTGCCAGCAGCGTAGGTAACCCAAATTCACCCCTCCACTTT.

The chain recombines TRBV28 with TRBJ1-5; D unresolved. The germline V gene has CDR1 MDHEN and CDR2 SYDVKM. The CDR3 is 14 residues long. Deletions cut 3 bases from V and 0 bases from J, with 6 bases between. The CDR3 DNA reads as TGTGCCAGCAGTTTCTATATTAGCAATCAGCCCCAGCATTTT. Translating gives CASSFYISNQPQHF.

This sequence joins TRBV27 and TRBJ1-2, with a weak D call TRBD1 (5 bases). Germline V lookup: CDR1 MNHEY, CDR2 SMNVEV (reference sequence). V was clipped by 5 bases and J by 4 bases, with 20 bases between them. The CDR3 is 16 amino acids. CDR3 nucleotides: TGTGCCAGCAGTCTTCAGGCCGGCGGGACTCGCTATGGCTACACCTTC. It translates to CASSLQAGGTRYGYTF.

The V call is TRBV27, the J call TRBJ2-7, with 7 bases matching TRBD1. V was clipped by 3 bases and J by 2 bases; unmatched bases: 4. The CDR3 length is 14 residues. CDR1 and CDR2 (germline): MNHEY, SMNVEV (reference sequence). CDR3 in amino acids: CASSFFGTAYEQYF. The CDR3 nucleotides are TGTGCCAGCAGTTTCTTCGGGACAGCCTACGAGCAGTACTTC.

The CDR3 is CASSSPGTGIEGRYNEQFF. The DNA for the CDR3 is TGTGCCAGCAGTTCCCCCGGGACAGGGATAGAGGGAAGGTACAATGAGCAGTTCTTC. The chain has TRBV28 and TRBJ2-1; TRBD1 aligns across 9 bases. Losses at the gene ends were 4 bases for V and 4 bases for J; bases not matched to a gene: 17. The CDR3 loop spans 19 amino acids. Germline CDR1 reads MDHEN; CDR2 reads SYDVKM.